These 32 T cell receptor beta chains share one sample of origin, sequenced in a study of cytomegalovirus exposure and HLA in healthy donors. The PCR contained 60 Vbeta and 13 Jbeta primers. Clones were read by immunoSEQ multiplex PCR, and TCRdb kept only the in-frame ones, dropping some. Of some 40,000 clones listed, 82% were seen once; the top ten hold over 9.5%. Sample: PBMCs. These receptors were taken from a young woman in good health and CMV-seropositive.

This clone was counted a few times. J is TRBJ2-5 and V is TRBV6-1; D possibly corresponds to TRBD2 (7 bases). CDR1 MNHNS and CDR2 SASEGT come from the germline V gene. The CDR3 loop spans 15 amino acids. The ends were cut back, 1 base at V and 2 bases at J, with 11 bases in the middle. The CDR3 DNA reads TGTGCCAGCAGTGAAGGGGGGGGGCAGCAAGAGACCCAGTACTTC. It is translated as CASSEGGGQQETQYF.

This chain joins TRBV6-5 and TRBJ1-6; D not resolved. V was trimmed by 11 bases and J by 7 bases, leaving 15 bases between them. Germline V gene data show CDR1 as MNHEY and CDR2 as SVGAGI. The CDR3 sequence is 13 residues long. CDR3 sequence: CAAALKSNSPLHF. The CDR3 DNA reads TGTGCCGCCGCCCTAAAGAGCAATTCACCCCTCCACTTT.

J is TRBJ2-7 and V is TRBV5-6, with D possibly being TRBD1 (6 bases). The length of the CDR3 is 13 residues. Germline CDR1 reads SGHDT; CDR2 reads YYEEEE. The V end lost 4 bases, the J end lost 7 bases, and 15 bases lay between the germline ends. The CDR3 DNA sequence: TGTGCCAGCAGCGGACCTACAGGGTTTGAGCAGTACTTC. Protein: CASSGPTGFEQYF.

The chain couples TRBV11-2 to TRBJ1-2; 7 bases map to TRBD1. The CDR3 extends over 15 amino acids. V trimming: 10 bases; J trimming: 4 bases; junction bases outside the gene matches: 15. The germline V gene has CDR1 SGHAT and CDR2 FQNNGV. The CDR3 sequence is CATTPSTGVVYGYTF. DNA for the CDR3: TGTGCCACCACCCCATCCACAGGGGTCGTCTATGGCTACACCTTC.

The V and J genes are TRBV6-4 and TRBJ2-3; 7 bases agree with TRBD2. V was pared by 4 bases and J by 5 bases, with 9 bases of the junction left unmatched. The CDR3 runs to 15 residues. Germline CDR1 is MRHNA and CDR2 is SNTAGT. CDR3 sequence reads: CASSGAGGSGDTQYF. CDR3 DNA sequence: TGTGCCAGCAGTGGAGCCGGGGGGTCCGGAGATACGCAGTATTTT.

Written as DNA, the CDR3 is TGTGCCAGCAGCTTAGGACAGGGGATAGCCGGGGAGCTGTTTTTT. Amino acid sequence: CASSLGQGIAGELFF. This chain connects TRBV7-9 to TRBJ2-2; 8 bases map to TRBD1. This CDR3 spans 15 amino acids. Losses at the gene ends were 1 base for V and 6 bases for J; bases not matched to a gene: 4. From germline, CDR1 is SEHNR and CDR2 FQNEAQ (reference sequence). The full variable domain, rest sourced from reference TRBV7-9 and TRBJ2-2, is DTGVSQNPRHKITKRGQNVTFRCDPISEHNRLYWYRQTLGQGPEFLTYFQNEAQLEKSRLLSDRFSAERPKGSFSTLEIQRTEQGDSAMYLCASSLGQGIAGELFFGEGSRLTVL.

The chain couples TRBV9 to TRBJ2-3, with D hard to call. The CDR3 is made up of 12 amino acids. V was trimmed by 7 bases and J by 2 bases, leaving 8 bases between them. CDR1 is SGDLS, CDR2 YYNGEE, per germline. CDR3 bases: TGTGCCAGCGAGTCCGCCACAGATACGCAGTATTTT. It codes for CASESATDTQYF.

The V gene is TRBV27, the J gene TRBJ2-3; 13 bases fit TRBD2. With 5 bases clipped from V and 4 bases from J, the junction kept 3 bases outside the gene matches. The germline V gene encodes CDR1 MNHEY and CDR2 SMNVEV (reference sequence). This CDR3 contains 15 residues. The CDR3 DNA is TGTGCCAGCAGTATACTAGCGGGGGGGCCAGATACGCAGTATTTT. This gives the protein CASSILAGGPDTQYF.

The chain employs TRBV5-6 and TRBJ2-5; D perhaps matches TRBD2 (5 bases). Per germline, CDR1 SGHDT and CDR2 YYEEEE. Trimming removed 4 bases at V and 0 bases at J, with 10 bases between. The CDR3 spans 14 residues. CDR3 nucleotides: TGTGCCAGCAGCCTAGGACTGGACCAAGAGACCCAGTACTTC. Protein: CASSLGLDQETQYF.

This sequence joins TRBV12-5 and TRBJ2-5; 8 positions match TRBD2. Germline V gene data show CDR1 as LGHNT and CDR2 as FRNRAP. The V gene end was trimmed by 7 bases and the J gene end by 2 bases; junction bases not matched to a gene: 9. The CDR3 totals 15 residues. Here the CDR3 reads CASAAGDTLQETQYF. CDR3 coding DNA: TGTGCTAGTGCAGCGGGAGACACCCTACAAGAGACCCAGTACTTC. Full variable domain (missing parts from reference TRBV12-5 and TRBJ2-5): DARVTQTPRHKVTEMGQEVTMRCQPILGHNTVFWYRQTMMQGLELLAYFRNRAPLDDSGMPKDRFSAEMPDATLATLKIQPSEPRDSAVYFCASAAGDTLQETQYFGPGTRLLVL.

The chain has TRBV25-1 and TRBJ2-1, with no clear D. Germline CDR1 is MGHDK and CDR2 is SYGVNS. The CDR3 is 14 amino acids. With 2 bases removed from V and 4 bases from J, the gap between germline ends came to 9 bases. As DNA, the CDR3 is TGTGCCAGCAGTGAAGTCGCCGGGTACAATGAGCAGTTCTTC. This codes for CASSEVAGYNEQFF.

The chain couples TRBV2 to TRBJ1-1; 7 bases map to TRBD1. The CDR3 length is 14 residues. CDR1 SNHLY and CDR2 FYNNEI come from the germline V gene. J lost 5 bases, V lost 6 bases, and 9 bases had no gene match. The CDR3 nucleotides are TGTGCCAGCAGCCCGGGACAGACGTGGACTGAAGCTTTCTTT. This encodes CASSPGQTWTEAFF. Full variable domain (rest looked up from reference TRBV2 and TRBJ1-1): EPEVTQTPSHQVTQMGQEVILRCVPISNHLYFYWYRQILGQKVEFLVSFYNNEISEKSEIFDDQFSVERPDGSNFTLKIRSTKLEDSAMYFCASSPGQTWTEAFFGQGTRLTVV.

CDR3 nucleotides: TGTGCCAGCAGTCCCCGGACAGGGGCTAATTCACCCCTCCACTTT. This codes for CASSPRTGANSPLHF. This chain joins TRBV6-5 and TRBJ1-6; 9 bases match TRBD1. The CDR3 contains 15 residues. Losses at the gene ends were 5 bases for V and 6 bases for J; bases not matched to a gene: 5. Germline assignment: CDR1 MNHEY and CDR2 SVGAGI.

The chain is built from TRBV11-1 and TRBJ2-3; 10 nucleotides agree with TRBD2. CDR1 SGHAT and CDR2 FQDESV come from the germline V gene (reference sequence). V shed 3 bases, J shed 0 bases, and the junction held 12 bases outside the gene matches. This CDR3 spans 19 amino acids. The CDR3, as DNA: TGTGCCAGCAGCTTGGGTAGCGGGGGGTCCCTATCGAGCACAGATACGCAGTATTTT. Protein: CASSLGSGGSLSSTDTQYF.

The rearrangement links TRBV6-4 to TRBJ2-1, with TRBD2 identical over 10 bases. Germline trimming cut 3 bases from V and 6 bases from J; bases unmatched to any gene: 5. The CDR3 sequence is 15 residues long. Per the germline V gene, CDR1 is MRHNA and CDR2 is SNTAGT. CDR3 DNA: TGTGCCAGCAGTGAGGCCAGCGGGGGGGCCAATGAGCAGTTCTTC. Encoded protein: CASSEASGGANEQFF.

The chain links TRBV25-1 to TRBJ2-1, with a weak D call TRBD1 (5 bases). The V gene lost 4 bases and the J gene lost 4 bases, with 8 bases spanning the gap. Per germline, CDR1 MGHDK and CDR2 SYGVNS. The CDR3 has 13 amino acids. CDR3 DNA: TGTGCCAGCAGTGGCGACAGTTACAATGAGCAGTTCTTC. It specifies CASSGDSYNEQFF.

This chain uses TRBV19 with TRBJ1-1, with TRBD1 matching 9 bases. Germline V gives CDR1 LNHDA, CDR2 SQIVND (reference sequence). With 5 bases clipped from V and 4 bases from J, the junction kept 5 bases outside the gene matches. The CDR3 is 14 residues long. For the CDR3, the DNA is TGTGCCAGTAGTTCAGGACAGGGGATCACTGAAGCTTTCTTT. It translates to CASSSGQGITEAFF.

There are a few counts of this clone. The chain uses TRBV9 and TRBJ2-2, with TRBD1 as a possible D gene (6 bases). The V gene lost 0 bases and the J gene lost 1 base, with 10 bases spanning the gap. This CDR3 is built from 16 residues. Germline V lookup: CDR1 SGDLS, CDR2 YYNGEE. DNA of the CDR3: TGTGCCAGCAGCGTAGTGAAAGGGGGGAACACCGGGGAGCTGTTTTTT. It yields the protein CASSVVKGGNTGELFF.

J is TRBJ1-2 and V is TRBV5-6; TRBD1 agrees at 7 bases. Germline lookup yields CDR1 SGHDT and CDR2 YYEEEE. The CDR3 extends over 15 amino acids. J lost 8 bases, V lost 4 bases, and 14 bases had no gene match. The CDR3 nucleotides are TGTGCCAGCAGCCCCACTAGACAGGGCACGGGCGGCTACACCTTC. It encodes CASSPTRQGTGGYTF.

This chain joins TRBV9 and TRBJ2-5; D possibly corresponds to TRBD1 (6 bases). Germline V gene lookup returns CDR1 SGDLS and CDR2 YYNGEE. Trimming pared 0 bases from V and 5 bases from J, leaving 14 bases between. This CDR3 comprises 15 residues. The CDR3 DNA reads TGTGCCAGCAGCGTAGCGGTTTGGGGGCATGAGACCCAGTACTTC. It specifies CASSVAVWGHETQYF.

Here the CDR3 DNA reads TGCGCCAGCAGCTTGGGGGCCTATGAAGAGACCCAGTACTTC. Translated: CASSLGAYEETQYF. The chain recombines TRBV5-1 with TRBJ2-5; D is unresolved. The germline V and J ends were trimmed by 0 bases and 3 bases, with 9 bases remaining between them. This CDR3 is built from 14 residues. The V gene's germline CDR1 is SGHRS and CDR2 YFSETQ.

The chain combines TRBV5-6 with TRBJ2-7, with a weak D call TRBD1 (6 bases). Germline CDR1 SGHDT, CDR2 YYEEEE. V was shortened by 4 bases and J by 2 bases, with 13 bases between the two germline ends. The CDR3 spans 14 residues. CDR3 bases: TGTGCCAGCAGCGGCTATTCAGGGGCCTACGAGCAGTACTTC. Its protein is CASSGYSGAYEQYF.

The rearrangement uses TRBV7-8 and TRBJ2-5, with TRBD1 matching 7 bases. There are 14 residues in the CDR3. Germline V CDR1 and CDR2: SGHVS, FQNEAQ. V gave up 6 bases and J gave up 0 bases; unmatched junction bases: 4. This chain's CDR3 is CASRRDRYQETQYF. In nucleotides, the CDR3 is TGTGCCAGCAGACGGGACAGATACCAAGAGACCCAGTACTTC.

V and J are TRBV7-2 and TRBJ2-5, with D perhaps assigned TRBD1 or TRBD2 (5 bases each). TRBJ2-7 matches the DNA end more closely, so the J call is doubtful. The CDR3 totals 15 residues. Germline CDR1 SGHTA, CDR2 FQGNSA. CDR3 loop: CASSWILGDSYEQYF. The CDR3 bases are TGTGCCAGCAGCTGGATACTAGGGGACTCCTACGAGCAGTACTTC.

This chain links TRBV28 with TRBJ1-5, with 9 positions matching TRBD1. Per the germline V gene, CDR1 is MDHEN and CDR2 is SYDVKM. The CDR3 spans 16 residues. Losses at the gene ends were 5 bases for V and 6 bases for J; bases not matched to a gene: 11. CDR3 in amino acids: CASSQGGTGMGQPQHF. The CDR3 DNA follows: TGTGCCAGCAGTCAAGGCGGGACAGGGATGGGTCAGCCCCAGCATTTT.

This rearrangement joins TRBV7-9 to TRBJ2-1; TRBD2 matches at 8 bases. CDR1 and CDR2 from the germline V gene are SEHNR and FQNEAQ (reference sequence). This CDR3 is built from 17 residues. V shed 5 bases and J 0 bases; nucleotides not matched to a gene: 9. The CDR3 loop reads CASSPGLAHSSYNEQFF. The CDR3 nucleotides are TGTGCCAGCAGCCCCGGACTAGCCCACTCCTCCTACAATGAGCAGTTCTTC.

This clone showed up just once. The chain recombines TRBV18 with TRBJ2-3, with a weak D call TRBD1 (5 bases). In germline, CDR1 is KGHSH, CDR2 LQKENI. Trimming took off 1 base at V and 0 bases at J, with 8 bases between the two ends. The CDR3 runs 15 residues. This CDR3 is CASSPRGQSTDTQYF. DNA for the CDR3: TGTGCCAGCTCACCACGGGGCCAAAGCACAGATACGCAGTATTTT.

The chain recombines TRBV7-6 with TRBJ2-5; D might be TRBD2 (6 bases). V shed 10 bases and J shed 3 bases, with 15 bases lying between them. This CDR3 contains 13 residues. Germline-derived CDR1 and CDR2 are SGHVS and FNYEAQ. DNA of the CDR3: TGTGCCAACCGGCGGTGGGAGGAAGAGACCCAGTACTTC. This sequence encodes CANRRWEEETQYF.

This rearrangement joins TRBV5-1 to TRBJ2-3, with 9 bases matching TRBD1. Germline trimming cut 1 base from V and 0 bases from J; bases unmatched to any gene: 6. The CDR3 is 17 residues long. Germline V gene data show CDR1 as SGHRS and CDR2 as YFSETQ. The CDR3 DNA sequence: TGCGCCAGCAGCTTGACTACAGGGGGCATAAGCACAGATACGCAGTATTTT. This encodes CASSLTTGGISTDTQYF.

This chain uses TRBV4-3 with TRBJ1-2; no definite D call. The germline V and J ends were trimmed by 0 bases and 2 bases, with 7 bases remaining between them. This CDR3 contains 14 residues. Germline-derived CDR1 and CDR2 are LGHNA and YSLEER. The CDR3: CASSQEVGNYGYTF. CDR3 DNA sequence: TGCGCCAGCAGCCAAGAAGTCGGGAACTATGGCTACACCTTC.

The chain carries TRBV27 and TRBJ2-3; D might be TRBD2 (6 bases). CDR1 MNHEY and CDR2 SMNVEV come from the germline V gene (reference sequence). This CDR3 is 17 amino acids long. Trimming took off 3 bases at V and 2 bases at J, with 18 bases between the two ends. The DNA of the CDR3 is TGTGCCAGCAGTTTTCGGGGGTCGAGGAGCGCCACAGATACGCAGTATTTT. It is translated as CASSFRGSRSATDTQYF.

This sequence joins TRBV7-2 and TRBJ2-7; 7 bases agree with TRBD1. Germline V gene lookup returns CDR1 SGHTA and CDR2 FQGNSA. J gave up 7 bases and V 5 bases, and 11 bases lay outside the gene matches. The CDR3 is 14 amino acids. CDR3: CASSGDRVLWEQYF. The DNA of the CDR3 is TGTGCCAGCAGCGGTGACAGGGTTCTCTGGGAGCAGTACTTC.